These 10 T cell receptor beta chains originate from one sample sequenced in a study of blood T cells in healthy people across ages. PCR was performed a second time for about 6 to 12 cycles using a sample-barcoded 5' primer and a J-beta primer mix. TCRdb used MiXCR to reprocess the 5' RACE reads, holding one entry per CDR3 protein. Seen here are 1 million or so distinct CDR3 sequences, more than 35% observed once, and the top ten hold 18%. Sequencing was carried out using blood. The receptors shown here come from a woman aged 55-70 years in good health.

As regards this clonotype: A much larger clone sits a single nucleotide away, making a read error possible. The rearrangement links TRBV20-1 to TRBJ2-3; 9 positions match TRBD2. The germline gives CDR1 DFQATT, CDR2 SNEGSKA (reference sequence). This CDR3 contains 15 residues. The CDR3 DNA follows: TGCAGTGATAGAGATAGCGGGAGCCTTGGTGGTACGCAGTATTTT. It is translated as CSDRDSGSLGGTQYF.

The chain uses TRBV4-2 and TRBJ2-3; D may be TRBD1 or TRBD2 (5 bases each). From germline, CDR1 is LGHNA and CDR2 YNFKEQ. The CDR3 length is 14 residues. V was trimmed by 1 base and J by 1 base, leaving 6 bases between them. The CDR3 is CASSQGDGTDTQYF. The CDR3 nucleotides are TGTGCCAGCAGCCAAGGGGACGGCACAGATACGCAGTATTTT.

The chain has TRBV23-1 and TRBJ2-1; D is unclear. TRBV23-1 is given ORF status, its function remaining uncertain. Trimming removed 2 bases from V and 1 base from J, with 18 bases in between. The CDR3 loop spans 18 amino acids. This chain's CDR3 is CASSQRNPPLRSYNEQFF. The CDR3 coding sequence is TGCGCCAGCAGTCAACGGAACCCACCTCTCAGGTCCTACAATGAGCAGTTCTTC.

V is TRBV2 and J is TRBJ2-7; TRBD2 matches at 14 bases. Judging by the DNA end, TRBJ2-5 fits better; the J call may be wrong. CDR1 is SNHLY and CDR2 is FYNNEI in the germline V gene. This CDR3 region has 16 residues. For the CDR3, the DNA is TGTGCCAGCAGGGGGACTAGCGGGAGAGTTTCGGAGACCCAGTACTTC. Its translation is CASRGTSGRVSETQYF.

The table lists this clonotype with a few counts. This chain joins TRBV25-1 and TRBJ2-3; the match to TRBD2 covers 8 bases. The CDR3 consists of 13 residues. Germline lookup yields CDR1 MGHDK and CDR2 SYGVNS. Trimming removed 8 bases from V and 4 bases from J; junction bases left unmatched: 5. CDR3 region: CASESGSSDTQYF. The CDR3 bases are TGTGCCAGCGAAAGCGGGAGTTCAGATACGCAGTATTTT.

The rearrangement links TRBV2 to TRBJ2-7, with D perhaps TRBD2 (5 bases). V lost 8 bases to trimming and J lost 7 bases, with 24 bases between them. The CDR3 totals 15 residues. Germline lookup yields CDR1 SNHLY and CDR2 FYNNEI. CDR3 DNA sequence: TGTGCCAGCTCGATCCAGGAGGCGTCCTACAATGAGCAGTACTTC. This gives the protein CASSIQEASYNEQYF.

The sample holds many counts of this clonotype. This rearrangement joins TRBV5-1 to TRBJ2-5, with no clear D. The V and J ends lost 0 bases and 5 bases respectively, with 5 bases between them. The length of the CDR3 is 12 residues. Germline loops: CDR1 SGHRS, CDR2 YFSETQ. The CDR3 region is CASSLAVETQYF. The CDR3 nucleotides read TGCGCCAGCAGCTTGGCCGTCGAGACCCAGTACTTC.

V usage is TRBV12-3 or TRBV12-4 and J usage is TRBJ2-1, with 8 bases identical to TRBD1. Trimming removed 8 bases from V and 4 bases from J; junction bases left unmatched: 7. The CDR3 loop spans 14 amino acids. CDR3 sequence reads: CASEGQGEYNEQFF. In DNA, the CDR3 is TGTGCCAGCGAAGGACAGGGAGAATACAATGAGCAGTTCTTC.

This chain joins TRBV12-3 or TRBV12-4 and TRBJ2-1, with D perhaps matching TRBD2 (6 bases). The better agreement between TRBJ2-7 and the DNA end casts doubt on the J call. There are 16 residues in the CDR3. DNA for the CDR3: TGTGCCAGCAGTTTTTGGGGGGAGAGCTCCTACAATGAGCAGTACTTC. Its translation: CASSFWGESSYNEQYF.

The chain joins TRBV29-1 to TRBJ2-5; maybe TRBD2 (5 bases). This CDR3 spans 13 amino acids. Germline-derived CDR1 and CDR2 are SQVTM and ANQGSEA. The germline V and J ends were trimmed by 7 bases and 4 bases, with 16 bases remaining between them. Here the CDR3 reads CSAAPGTGETQYF. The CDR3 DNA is TGCAGCGCCGCGCCGGGAACGGGAGAGACCCAGTACTTC.